The sequence of this T cell receptor (beta chain) was determined in a study of blood T cell repertoires in COVID-19. Profiling relied on immunoSEQ multiplex PCR, and the TCRdb table lists in-frame clones only, not all of them. The repertoire includes roughly 260,000 clones, more than 85% of them detected once, and approximately 2.6% sits in the top ten. Germline CDR1 reads SGDLS; CDR2 reads YYNGEE. The ends lost 3 bases at V and 3 bases at J; junction bases unmatched: 3. The CDR3 totals 14 residues. The material sequenced was peripheral blood. This TCR derives from a person in their late teens or twenties with COVID-19, enrolled during active disease. The genes are TRBV9 and TRBJ2-7; 10 bases agree with TRBD1. The CDR3: CASSARDRGYEQYF. The CDR3 DNA is TGTGCCAGCAGCGCCCGGGACAGGGGCTACGAGCAGTACTTC.